Listed here is a single TCR beta chain. Using immunoSEQ multiplex PCR, the repertoire was profiled, and TCRdb retains in-frame clones only, with some absent. The table includes about 70,000 clones, about 84% detected once. V lost 6 bases and J 2 bases, leaving 8 bases between the germline ends. The CDR3 spans 12 residues. The germline V gene has CDR1 MDHEN and CDR2 SYDVKM. This entry comes from a study of blood T cell repertoires in COVID-19. This chain links TRBV28 with TRBJ2-7; no firm D call. The source is a woman aged 55 to 70 with acute or convalescent COVID-19. Input material: peripheral blood. CDR3 sequence reads: CASRPRAYEQYF. For the CDR3, the DNA is TGTGCCAGCAGGCCCCGGGCCTACGAGCAGTACTTC.